One and the same sample provided the 32 T cell receptor beta chains below, sequenced in a study of T cells after yellow fever vaccination. TCRdb processed the 5' RACE reads anew with MiXCR; each CDR3 protein has one entry. In the table there are 150,000 to 200,000 distinct CDR3 sequences, around 7.3% of which are singletons. Here the sequenced sample was CD4+ T cells sorted from PBMCs, taken 5 days after the first yellow fever vaccination. These receptors all come from a man aged 18 to 29 who received the YFV17D yellow fever vaccine.

This clonotype was found many times. V is TRBV12-3 or TRBV12-4 and J is TRBJ1-2; no clear D. This CDR3 comprises 13 residues. With 6 bases removed from V and 7 bases from J, the gap between germline ends came to 15 bases. CDR3 DNA: TGTGCCAGCAGGGCTTTGGAGCGGGCTGGCTACACCTTC. Protein: CASRALERAGYTF.

This clonotype has more than one count but fewer than ten. The chain uses TRBV7-9 and TRBJ2-1; 9 nucleotides match TRBD1. With 1 base clipped from V and 7 bases from J, the junction kept 5 bases outside the gene matches. Germline assignment: CDR1 SEHNR and CDR2 FQNEAQ (reference sequence). The CDR3 runs to 15 residues. DNA for the CDR3: TGTGCCAGCAGCTTAGGGGGGACAGGGCAGAATGAGCAGTTCTTC. The encoded protein is CASSLGGTGQNEQFF.

In the case of this clonotype: This sequence may be a read error, since a much larger clone differs from it by one base. This chain links TRBV29-1 with TRBJ2-3, with D maybe TRBD2 (5 bases). Germline values: CDR1 SQVTM, CDR2 ANQGSEA. V was trimmed by 2 bases and J by 0 bases, leaving 9 bases between them. CDR3 size: 14 residues. Here the CDR3 reads CSVEIAYSTDTQYF. The DNA for the CDR3 is TGCAGCGTTGAAATAGCGTACAGCACAGATACGCAGTATTTT.

This clonotype was detected many times. The genes are TRBV15 and TRBJ2-1; TRBD1 agrees at 8 bases. Germline-derived CDR1 and CDR2 are LNHNV and YYDKDF (reference sequence). The V segment lost 3 bases and the J segment 8 bases; nucleotides outside the gene matches: 6. This CDR3 spans 14 amino acids. CDR3 protein: CATSRPGGTDEQFF. As DNA, the CDR3 is TGTGCCACCAGCAGGCCAGGGGGCACGGATGAGCAGTTCTTC.

This clonotype came up many times. The chain uses TRBV2 and TRBJ1-6, with unresolved D. Germline-derived CDR1 and CDR2 are SNHLY and FYNNEI. V lost 8 bases, J lost 0 bases, and 8 bases lay in between. The CDR3 runs 14 residues. CDR3: CASGVSSYNSPLHF. The CDR3, as DNA: TGTGCCAGCGGGGTGAGCTCCTATAATTCACCCCTCCACTTT.

This clonotype was observed a few times. The chain is built from TRBV3-1 and TRBJ2-7; 9 bases map to TRBD2. CDR3 length equals 14 residues. The V and J ends lost 0 bases and 4 bases, in that order; junction bases with no gene match: 1. Germline V lookup: CDR1 LGHDT, CDR2 YNNKEL (reference sequence). DNA of the CDR3: TGTGCCAGCAGCCAAGATACTAGCGGGTACGAGCAGTACGTC. This encodes CASSQDTSGYEQYV.

The chain has TRBV6-6 and TRBJ1-1; D is uncertain. Germline V gene sequence: CDR1 MNHNY, CDR2 SVGAGI (reference sequence). The CDR3 is 13 amino acids. V was shortened by 0 bases and J by 8 bases, with 10 bases between the two germline ends. CDR3 sequence (DNA): TGTGCCAGCAGTTACTCGCTTCGGGGAGAAGCTTTCTTT. Translation: CASSYSLRGEAFF.

In its sample, this clonotype was seen many times. The chain recombines TRBV29-1 with TRBJ1-3; D not certain. The CDR3 is 13 residues long. CDR1 and CDR2 (germline): SQVTM, ANQGSEA. The V end lost 4 bases, the J end lost 0 bases, and 7 bases lay between the germline ends. CDR3 protein: CSVVSSSGNTIYF. CDR3 sequence (DNA): TGCAGCGTTGTGTCTAGCTCTGGAAACACCATATATTTT.

The chain uses TRBV9 and TRBJ2-5, with 9 bases that match TRBD2. Germline V gene data show CDR1 as SGDLS and CDR2 as YYNGEE. Germline trimming cut 3 bases from V and 5 bases from J; bases unmatched to any gene: 8. The CDR3 length is 15 residues. The CDR3: CASSAGLAGDETQYF. DNA of the CDR3: TGTGCCAGCAGCGCGGGTTTAGCGGGGGATGAGACCCAGTACTTC.

The V call is TRBV7-2, the J call TRBJ1-1, with D uncertain. Looked up from germline, CDR1 is SGHTA and CDR2 is FQGNSA. The germline V and J ends were trimmed by 5 bases and 4 bases, with 14 bases remaining between them. The CDR3 is 14 residues long. The CDR3 reads CASSPAERSTEAFF. CDR3 nucleotides: TGTGCCAGCAGCCCTGCCGAACGTAGCACTGAAGCTTTCTTT.

This clonotype was seen a few times. The CDR3 loop is CSASTDNTEAFF. The CDR3 DNA reads TGCAGTGCTTCGACGGATAACACTGAAGCTTTCTTT. The rearrangement links TRBV20-1 to TRBJ1-1; no firm D call. CDR1 and CDR2 from the germline V gene are DFQATT and SNEGSKA (reference sequence). This CDR3 is built from 12 residues. Between the trimmed V and J ends, which lost 5 bases and 2 bases, there was a span of 9 bases.

This clonotype came up many times. The J gene is TRBJ1-1, the V gene TRBV15; a possible D gene is TRBD1 (5 bases). Trimming took 5 bases from V and 11 from J, leaving 18 bases between them. In germline, CDR1 is LNHNV, CDR2 YYDKDF (reference sequence). The CDR3 runs 13 residues. The CDR3 sequence is CATSSGPLSDAFF. In nucleotides, the CDR3 is TGTGCCACCAGCTCAGGGCCCCTGTCGGATGCTTTCTTT.

This clonotype has only a few counts. This sequence joins TRBV5-1 and TRBJ2-5; a weak D match, TRBD2 (7 bases). V gave up 4 bases and J gave up 1 base, with 11 bases separating them. The CDR3 has 14 amino acids. Germline assignment: CDR1 SGHRS and CDR2 YFSETQ. The CDR3 spells CASSGGGSQETQYF. Written as DNA, the CDR3 is TGCGCCAGCAGCGGGGGGGGCAGCCAAGAGACCCAGTACTTC.

The CDR3 is CASSFEWGDGYTF. The CDR3 bases are TGCGCCAGCAGCTTTGAATGGGGCGACGGCTACACCTTC. The rearrangement links TRBV5-1 to TRBJ1-2, with D maybe TRBD1 (5 bases). V lost 2 bases and J 8 bases, leaving 13 bases between the germline ends. The CDR3 runs to 13 residues. In germline, CDR1 is SGHRS, CDR2 YFSETQ. The whole variable domain, remainder taken from reference TRBV5-1 and TRBJ1-2, is KAGVTQTPRYLIKTRGQQVTLSCSPISGHRSVSWYQQTPGQGLQFLFEYFSETQRNKGNFPGRFSGRQFSNSRSEMNVSTLELGDSALYLCASSFEWGDGYTFGSGTRLTVV.

This clonotype came up many times. The chain couples TRBV15 to TRBJ2-5; 9 bases line up with TRBD1. V was pared by 6 bases and J by 5 bases, with 10 bases of the junction left unmatched. The CDR3 has 15 amino acids. Germline CDR1 is LNHNV and CDR2 is YYDKDF (reference sequence). For the CDR3, the DNA is TGTGCCACCAGGCCTGACAGGGGGATGTCGGAGACCCAGTACTTC. Encoded protein: CATRPDRGMSETQYF.

The CDR3: CASSHHNRGNTEAFF. Here the CDR3 DNA reads TGCGCCAGCAGCCACCACAACAGGGGGAATACTGAAGCTTTCTTT. V and J are TRBV4-1 and TRBJ1-1; the match to TRBD1 covers 8 bases. Trimming at V came to 3 bases and at J to 5 bases, leaving 8 bases not matched to a gene. Germline loops: CDR1 MGHRA, CDR2 YSYEKL. The CDR3 length is 15 residues.

In this sample, this clonotype turned up once. A much larger clone differs from this one at a single base, so this may be a read error. It is likely a read error, because the conserved phenylalanine at the end of the CDR3 is missing. The chain joins TRBV20-1 to TRBJ2-7; D remains unclear. The CDR3 consists of 11 residues. Trimming shortened V by 7 bases and J by 3 bases, and 10 bases separated the two germline ends. Per germline, CDR1 DFQATT and CDR2 SNEGSKA (reference sequence). The CDR3 nucleotides are TGCAGTGGGAAACAAGACTACGAGCAGTACTAC. Translation: CSGKQDYEQYY.

This clonotype has a count of ten or more. This chain links TRBV18 with TRBJ2-1; D gene unclear. Per germline, CDR1 KGHSH and CDR2 LQKENI. The CDR3 covers 14 residues. V gave up 1 base and J gave up 0 bases, with 4 bases separating them. In DNA, the CDR3 is TGTGCCAGCTCACCACAGGCCTCCTACAATGAGCAGTTCTTC. As protein: CASSPQASYNEQFF.

The rearrangement links TRBV7-2 to TRBJ2-5; D not resolved. Trimming took off 6 bases at V and 8 bases at J, with 16 bases between the two ends. Germline values: CDR1 SGHTA, CDR2 FQGNSA. CDR3 length: 13 residues. CDR3 nucleotide sequence: TGTGCCAGCAGTCGGACGCTATTGGATACCCAGTACTTC. Translating it yields CASSRTLLDTQYF.

This clonotype has at least ten counts. The J gene is TRBJ1-1, the V gene TRBV28; TRBD1 matches at 8 bases. With V trimmed by 8 bases and J by 6 bases, 11 bases remained unmatched. Germline CDR1 and CDR2: MDHEN and SYDVKM. CDR3 length equals 14 residues. Here the CDR3 reads CASPPRTGRAEAFF. CDR3 sequence (DNA): TGTGCCAGCCCTCCCCGGACAGGGCGAGCTGAAGCTTTCTTT.

DNA for the CDR3: TGTGCCAGCAGCTCAGGAGGGCACACAGATACGCAGTATTTT. Residues: CASSSGGHTDTQYF. The V gene is TRBV11-2, the J gene TRBJ2-3; D perhaps matches TRBD2 (6 bases). CDR1 and CDR2 (germline): SGHAT, FQNNGV. The CDR3 is 14 amino acids. The V gene lost 4 bases and the J gene lost 2 bases, with 10 bases spanning the gap.

This clonotype was recorded many times. The gene calls are TRBV7-2 and TRBJ1-2; 7 bases match TRBD1. The CDR3 runs to 14 residues. Germline CDR1 SGHTA, CDR2 FQGNSA. The V segment lost 5 bases and the J segment 5 bases; nucleotides outside the gene matches: 8. The CDR3 DNA is TGTGCCAGCAGCCTCAGACAGGGATGGTATGGCTACACCTTC. The encoded protein is CASSLRQGWYGYTF.

This clonotype was seen at least ten times. This chain links TRBV19 with TRBJ2-1, with D hard to call. V lost 2 bases and J 2 bases, leaving 13 bases between the germline ends. The CDR3 is 16 amino acids. Germline V gene lookup returns CDR1 LNHDA and CDR2 SQIVND (reference sequence). The CDR3: CASSISMAETYNEQFF. The CDR3 DNA follows: TGTGCCAGTAGTATAAGCATGGCAGAGACCTACAATGAGCAGTTCTTC.

This clonotype was counted many times. The chain links TRBV5-1 to TRBJ2-1; D is undetermined. The germline gives CDR1 SGHRS, CDR2 YFSETQ. This CDR3 contains 12 residues. Trimming pared 0 bases from V and 5 bases from J, leaving 3 bases between. The DNA of the CDR3 is TGCGCCAGCAGCTTGGGGAACAATGAGCAGTTCTTC. Residues: CASSLGNNEQFF. The variable domain in full, with the rest retrieved from reference TRBV5-1 and TRBJ2-1, is KAGVTQTPRYLIKTRGQQVTLSCSPISGHRSVSWYQQTPGQGLQFLFEYFSETQRNKGNFPGRFSGRQFSNSRSEMNVSTLELGDSALYLCASSLGNNEQFFGPGTRLTVL.

This sequence joins TRBV19 and TRBJ1-5, with TRBD1 identical over 8 bases. V dropped 4 bases and J dropped 9; count of bases not matched to a gene: 5. The germline V gene encodes CDR1 LNHDA and CDR2 SQIVND (reference sequence). This CDR3 spans 13 amino acids. CDR3 DNA: TGTGCCAGTAGTACAGGGGGCCGTCCGCCCCAGCATTTT. As protein: CASSTGGRPPQHF.

A few counts support this clonotype. This chain joins TRBV4-3 and TRBJ2-5, with D unclear. Trimming took off 0 bases at V and 7 bases at J, with 9 bases between the two ends. The CDR3 contains 13 residues. Germline assignment: CDR1 LGHNA and CDR2 YSLEER. DNA for the CDR3: TGCGCCAGCAGCCAAGATATGATGGGGACCCAGTACTTC. Translating it yields CASSQDMMGTQYF.

This clonotype came up once. Given a much more abundant clone one base away, this may be a read error. The genes are TRBV7-2 and TRBJ2-3; D is perhaps TRBD2 (5 bases). The CDR3 contains 15 residues. V was shortened by 3 bases and J by 2 bases, with 12 bases between the two germline ends. From germline, CDR1 is SGHTA and CDR2 FQGNSA. The CDR3 sequence is CASSFGNSYTDTQYF. CDR3 in DNA: TGTGCCAGCAGCTTCGGGAATAGCTACACAGATACGCAGTATTTT.

The table lists this clonotype with many counts. The chain joins TRBV28 to TRBJ2-7, with D tentatively TRBD1 (8 bases). Germline values: CDR1 MDHEN, CDR2 SYDVKM. Between the trimmed V and J ends, which lost 4 bases and 11 bases, there was a span of 24 bases. This CDR3 has 15 amino acids. The CDR3 nucleotides read TGTGCCAGCAGTTCACCCGGACAGGGAGGGAGTGGGGAGTACTTC. Amino acids: CASSSPGQGGSGEYF.

This clonotype occurred many times. The DNA for the CDR3 is TGTGCCAGCAGCTTGGCCCGGGACACCTACGAGCAGTACGTC. Translation: CASSLARDTYEQYV. The V gene is TRBV5-4, the J gene TRBJ2-7; TRBD1 might be the D (6 bases). The V gene's germline CDR1 is SGHNT and CDR2 YYREEE (reference sequence). Trimming took off 0 bases at V and 2 bases at J, with 9 bases between the two ends. This CDR3 spans 14 amino acids.

V gene TRBV7-2 combines with J gene TRBJ2-3; D remains unclear. The CDR3 is 16 amino acids. In germline, CDR1 is SGHTA, CDR2 FQGNSA. Trimming took off 5 bases at V and 2 bases at J, with 17 bases between the two ends. In DNA form, the CDR3 reads TGTGCCAGCAGCCCCTTCGGTTTCGATTTCACAGATACGCAGTATTTT. Translation gives CASSPFGFDFTDTQYF.

There are many counts of this clonotype. This chain uses TRBV5-1 with TRBJ2-1; 9 bases fit TRBD1. The V segment lost 4 bases and the J segment 6 bases; nucleotides outside the gene matches: 5. There are 14 residues in the CDR3. From germline, CDR1 is SGHRS and CDR2 YFSETQ. The DNA for the CDR3 is TGCGCCAGCAGCCGGGACAGGGCCCTCAATGAGCAGTTCTTC. Translation gives CASSRDRALNEQFF.

There are many counts of this clonotype. The V call is TRBV2, the J call TRBJ1-1, with 7 nucleotides matching TRBD1. After removal of 4 bases from V and 1 base from J, the junction contained 12 bases not matched to a gene. This CDR3 comprises 17 residues. Germline CDR1 reads SNHLY; CDR2 reads FYNNEI. CDR3 region: CASSVPAGTAWNTEAFF. The CDR3 DNA sequence: TGTGCCAGCAGTGTCCCTGCCGGGACAGCTTGGAACACTGAAGCTTTCTTT.